This passage covers 29 T cell receptor beta chains from one sample sequenced in a study of T-cell memory formation after mild COVID-19. TCRdb re-analysed the 5' RACE reads in MiXCR, keeping a single row per CDR3 protein. The data contain just over 350,000 distinct CDR3 sequences, around 14% of them singletons. The sample was PBMCs or a T cell subset sorted from them (not recorded which). Every receptor here comes from a man between 18 and 35 years old who had mild COVID-19 (a few samples of this study predate the infection). Cell type and time point are not known.

The chain employs TRBV11-2 and TRBJ1-5, with TRBD1 as a possible D gene (5 bases). Deletions cut 1 base from V and 0 bases from J, with 7 bases between. CDR1 SGHAT and CDR2 FQNNGV come from the germline V gene. The CDR3 length is 15 residues. The CDR3 loop reads CASSLGQYSNQPQHF. Here the CDR3 DNA reads TGTGCCAGCAGCTTAGGACAGTATAGCAATCAGCCCCAGCATTTT.

The rearrangement uses TRBV7-6 and TRBJ1-1; D remains unclear. This CDR3 has 14 residues. Germline V gene sequence: CDR1 SGHVS, CDR2 FNYEAQ. Trimming shortened V by 5 bases and J by 5 bases, and 15 bases separated the two germline ends. CDR3 coding DNA: TGTGCCAGCAGCCCACTTGGGTTCGGTACTGAAGCTTTCTTT. Protein: CASSPLGFGTEAFF.

This clonotype was counted a few times. V and J are TRBV28 and TRBJ1-1; D uncertain. The CDR3 consists of 15 residues. V gave up 6 bases and J gave up 0 bases, with 14 bases separating them. CDR1 and CDR2 (germline): MDHEN, SYDVKM. As DNA, the CDR3 is TGTGCCAGCAGCCCCCCGGGGTTGTTGAACACTGAAGCTTTCTTT. It specifies CASSPPGLLNTEAFF.

This clonotype was seen a few times. V gene TRBV4-3 combines with J gene TRBJ1-1; a possible D gene is TRBD1 (5 bases). Deletions cut 3 bases from V and 4 bases from J, with 15 bases between. CDR3 length: 15 residues. The V gene's germline CDR1 is LGHNA and CDR2 YSLEER. CDR3 protein: CASSQSRGVGTEAFF. The CDR3 DNA sequence: TGCGCCAGCAGCCAGTCCCGGGGGGTGGGCACTGAAGCTTTCTTT.

The chain joins TRBV21-1 to TRBJ1-1. TRBV21-1 is termed a pseudogene. This CDR3 region has 11 residues. DNA for the CDR3: TGTGCCAGCAGCAATGACACTGAAGCTTTCTTT. Protein: CASSNDTEAFF.

The chain couples TRBV14 to TRBJ1-5; D remains unclear. The ends were cut back, 8 bases at V and 3 bases at J, with 11 bases in the middle. The CDR3 runs 13 residues. CDR1 and CDR2 (germline): SGHDN, FVKESK. This chain's CDR3 is CASGRRSNQPQHF. CDR3 coding DNA: TGTGCCAGCGGTCGGCGTTCCAATCAGCCCCAGCATTTT.

In this sample, this clonotype turned up many times. The V and J genes are TRBV15 and TRBJ2-1; D unresolved. This CDR3 has 13 amino acids. With 0 bases removed from V and 8 bases from J, the gap between germline ends came to 8 bases. Germline CDR1 reads LNHNV; CDR2 reads YYDKDF (reference sequence). This CDR3 reads CATSRDSGDEQFF. CDR3 nucleotide sequence: TGTGCCACCAGCAGAGACAGTGGCGATGAGCAGTTCTTC.

This clonotype was recorded many times. The V call is TRBV23-1, the J call TRBJ2-2; no definite D call. TRBV23-1 is noted as an ORF with a role that remains uncertain. The CDR3 length is 12 residues. Trimming shortened V by 3 bases and J by 4 bases, and 3 bases separated the two germline ends. DNA for the CDR3: TGCGCCAGCAGTCAGATCACCGGGGAGCTGTTTTTT. This encodes CASSQITGELFF.

This clonotype showed up many times. The rearrangement uses TRBV5-1 and TRBJ1-5; no reliable D call. Germline CDR1 SGHRS, CDR2 YFSETQ. This CDR3 spans 14 amino acids. The V and J ends lost 0 bases and 6 bases respectively, with 10 bases between them. This CDR3 reads CASSLDSGGQPQHF. The CDR3 DNA is TGCGCCAGCAGCTTGGATTCGGGCGGTCAGCCCCAGCATTTT.

V and J are TRBV20-1 and TRBJ2-1; 9 bases map to TRBD2. Germline V lookup: CDR1 DFQATT, CDR2 SNEGSKA (reference sequence). The CDR3 totals 15 residues. Germline trimming cut 4 bases from V and 2 bases from J; bases unmatched to any gene: 6. The CDR3, as DNA: TGCAGTGCTACCCCGGGACTAGCAGCCTACAATGAGCAGTTCTTC. Translating it yields CSATPGLAAYNEQFF.

The table lists this clonotype with a few counts. The chain links TRBV20-1 to TRBJ2-2, with D possibly being TRBD1 (5 bases). There are 13 residues in the CDR3. Deletions cut 2 bases from V and 5 bases from J, with 9 bases between. Germline lookup yields CDR1 DFQATT and CDR2 SNEGSKA (reference sequence). The CDR3 region is CSARRGKTGELFF. The CDR3 DNA is TGCAGTGCTAGAAGGGGAAAGACCGGGGAGCTGTTTTTT.

The rearrangement uses TRBV2 and TRBJ2-3; D gene ambiguous. V shed 4 bases and J shed 1 base, with 6 bases lying between them. CDR1 is SNHLY, CDR2 FYNNEI, per germline. The CDR3 has 13 amino acids. The CDR3 region is CASSAQGTDTQYF. CDR3 bases: TGTGCCAGCAGTGCCCAGGGCACAGATACGCAGTATTTT.

This clonotype was detected a few times. The chain employs TRBV7-6 and TRBJ2-1; 9 nucleotides line up with TRBD2. The J segment lost 8 bases and the V segment lost 3 bases, leaving 8 bases of the junction unmatched. CDR3 length: 15 amino acids. Germline V lookup: CDR1 SGHVS, CDR2 FNYEAQ. The CDR3 spells CASSLAGGPWDEQFF. CDR3 coding DNA: TGTGCCAGCAGCTTGGCGGGGGGGCCTTGGGATGAGCAGTTCTTC.

This clonotype was seen a handful of times. The chain is built from TRBV5-1 and TRBJ1-1; D not certain. V lost 5 bases to trimming and J lost 1 base, with 21 bases between them. Germline-derived CDR1 and CDR2 are SGHRS and YFSETQ. The CDR3 has 17 residues. CDR3 DNA: TGCGCCAGCAGACGAACCTCCCCCTACCTAGGGAACACTGAAGCTTTCTTT. The encoded protein is CASRRTSPYLGNTEAFF.

This chain uses TRBV20-1 with TRBJ1-2; 10 bases agree with TRBD1. CDR3 length: 14 amino acids. CDR1 is DFQATT and CDR2 is SNEGSKA in the germline V gene (reference sequence). The V segment lost 2 bases and the J segment 7 bases; nucleotides outside the gene matches: 7. CDR3 sequence reads: CSARSDRGLSGYTF. CDR3 nucleotides: TGCAGTGCTAGATCTGACAGGGGGCTCTCTGGCTACACCTTC.

There are a few counts of this clonotype. The chain recombines TRBV7-9 with TRBJ2-7, with 8 bases fitting TRBD1. V lost 3 bases and J lost 4; bases outside the gene matches: 17. Looked up from germline, CDR1 is SEHNR and CDR2 is FQNEAQ (reference sequence). The CDR3 covers 18 residues. The CDR3 DNA is TGTGCCAGCAGCTTGAAAAAAATCGGGACAGGTGGCCCTTACGAGCAGTACGTC. Its protein product is CASSLKKIGTGGPYEQYV.

This clonotype was detected only a few times. The V call is TRBV5-4, the J call TRBJ1-1, with D unresolved. The CDR3 totals 13 residues. Trimming cost V 4 bases and J 7 bases, with 14 bases left between them. Germline V lookup: CDR1 SGHNT, CDR2 YYREEE (reference sequence). The CDR3 nucleotides read TGTGCCAGCAGCCCGTTTCAAGCGCTTGAAGCTTTCTTT. It specifies CASSPFQALEAFF. Full variable domain (rest looked up from reference TRBV5-4 and TRBJ1-1): ETGVTQSPTHLIKTRGQQVTLRCSSQSGHNTVSWYQQALGQGPQFIFQYYREEENGRGNFPPRFSGLQFPNYSSELNVNALELDDSALYLCASSPFQALEAFFGQGTRLTVV.

This clonotype has more than one count but fewer than ten. V gene TRBV12-3 or TRBV12-4 combines with J gene TRBJ1-1; possible D gene TRBD1, 6 bases. Trimming cost V 5 bases and J 10 bases, with 17 bases left between them. This CDR3 contains 13 residues. The CDR3 DNA reads TGTGCCAGCAGTACCGGAGGGGAGGGGGGAGCTTTCTTT. This encodes CASSTGGEGGAFF.

Only a few counts were recorded for this clonotype. V is TRBV12-3 or TRBV12-4 and J is TRBJ2-1; 7 nucleotides match TRBD1. The V gene end was trimmed by 6 bases and the J gene end by 6 bases; junction bases not matched to a gene: 8. The CDR3 length is 14 residues. CDR3: CASRATGMANEQFF. The CDR3 bases are TGTGCCAGCAGGGCGACAGGGATGGCCAATGAGCAGTTCTTC.

The chain links TRBV12-3 or TRBV12-4 to TRBJ2-1; TRBD2 aligns across 10 bases. This CDR3 is built from 14 residues. V lost 6 bases and J lost 4; bases outside the gene matches: 3. CDR3 amino acids: CASRTTSGYNEQFF. The CDR3 bases are TGTGCCAGCAGGACGACTAGCGGGTACAATGAGCAGTTCTTC.

This clonotype was recorded a few times. V is TRBV9 and J is TRBJ2-2; D uncertain. The CDR3 extends over 13 amino acids. Trimming cost V 2 bases and J 7 bases, with 9 bases left between them. Germline lookup yields CDR1 SGDLS and CDR2 YYNGEE. In DNA, the CDR3 is TGTGCCAGCAGCGTTATTTCCGGCGGGGAGCTGTTTTTT. Encoded protein: CASSVISGGELFF.

This sequence joins TRBV7-2 and TRBJ2-1; 9 bases agree with TRBD1. Germline trimming cut 5 bases from V and 9 bases from J; bases unmatched to any gene: 5. CDR3 length: 13 residues. Germline CDR1 is SGHTA and CDR2 is FQGNSA. CDR3 protein: CASSLGQGREQFF. The CDR3 nucleotides read TGTGCCAGCAGCCTGGGACAGGGACGTGAGCAGTTCTTC.

The rearrangement links TRBV7-2 to TRBJ2-2; TRBD2 aligns across 11 bases. The CDR3 totals 15 residues. In germline, CDR1 is SGHTA, CDR2 FQGNSA. J lost 4 bases, V lost 5 bases, and 3 bases had no gene match. The CDR3 DNA sequence: TGTGCCAGCAGCCCGGGACTAGCGGTCACCGGGGAGCTGTTTTTT. Amino acids: CASSPGLAVTGELFF.

The chain links TRBV28 to TRBJ2-2, with 10 bases identical to TRBD1. Losses at the gene ends were 6 bases for V and 1 base for J; bases not matched to a gene: 5. Per the germline V gene, CDR1 is MDHEN and CDR2 is SYDVKM. This CDR3 is 16 amino acids long. As DNA, the CDR3 is TGTGCCAGCAGAGAGACAGGGGGCGGGAACACCGGGGAGCTGTTTTTT. This translates into CASRETGGGNTGELFF.

This clonotype was observed a handful of times. V gene TRBV4-2 combines with J gene TRBJ2-3; no firm D call. V shed 5 bases and J shed 4 bases, with 19 bases lying between them. This CDR3 is 16 amino acids long. In germline, CDR1 is LGHNA, CDR2 YNFKEQ. CDR3 residues: CASSTRMDEGADTQYF. The CDR3 nucleotides are TGTGCCAGCAGCACCCGAATGGACGAAGGTGCAGATACGCAGTATTTT.

This clonotype has a handful of counts. This chain links TRBV21-1 with TRBJ1-1; no check of the table's D call, TRBD1, against the DNA was made. TRBV21-1 is a pseudogene. The CDR3 has 16 amino acids. The CDR3 sequence: CASSPIYPKGDTEAFF. The CDR3 DNA is TGTGCCAGCAGCCCTATTTACCCAAAGGGGGACACTGAAGCTTTCTTT.

V and J are TRBV28 and TRBJ2-3; D might be TRBD1 (5 bases). The CDR3 has 12 residues. Trimming left V 8 bases short and J 4 bases short, with 10 bases between. From germline, CDR1 is MDHEN and CDR2 SYDVKM. The CDR3 DNA reads TGTGCCAGCCGAATCAGGGCAGATACGCAGTATTTT. It yields the protein CASRIRADTQYF.

This clonotype occurred a few times. This chain's CDR3 is CASSFRTGADSPLHF. The CDR3 DNA sequence: TGCGCCAGCAGCTTCCGAACGGGGGCTGATTCACCCCTCCACTTT. The V and J genes are TRBV5-1 and TRBJ1-6; possible D gene TRBD1, 6 bases. The V end was cut by 2 bases, the J end by 8 bases, with 14 bases between. From germline, CDR1 is SGHRS and CDR2 YFSETQ. The CDR3 is 15 residues long.

This clonotype was seen many times. The V and J genes are TRBV12-3 or TRBV12-4 and TRBJ2-3; a possible D gene is TRBD2 (6 bases). V lost 3 bases to trimming and J lost 0 bases, with 10 bases between them. The CDR3 has 15 amino acids. The chain's CDR3 is CASSFVAGSTDTQYF. The CDR3 nucleotides read TGTGCCAGCAGTTTTGTGGCGGGGAGCACAGATACGCAGTATTTT.